Presented here are 30 T cell receptor beta chains from one specimen sequenced in a study of blood T cell repertoires in COVID-19. Some clones are missing from TCRdb's copy, which holds only in-frame ones; the method was immunoSEQ multiplex PCR. The sample lists some 530,000 clones, 80% to 90% seen once, with approximately 8% in the top ten. Sequenced material: PBMCs or T cells enriched from blood (not recorded which). These receptors originate from a woman aged 60-70 years who had recovered from COVID-19.

The V call is TRBV30, the J call TRBJ1-6; no clear D gene. Looked up from germline, CDR1 is GTSNPN and CDR2 is SVGIG (reference sequence). The V end lost 0 bases, the J end lost 7 bases, and 13 bases lay between the germline ends. This CDR3 comprises 15 residues. CDR3 nucleotides: TGTGCCTGGAGTGTACTCAGTGGCAGGAATTCACCCCTCCACTTT. This encodes CAWSVLSGRNSPLHF.

V usage is TRBV19 and J usage is TRBJ2-7; tentative D call: TRBD1 (5 bases). CDR1 LNHDA and CDR2 SQIVND come from the germline V gene (reference sequence). The CDR3 has 15 amino acids. V was shortened by 4 bases and J by 3 bases, with 16 bases between the two germline ends. The CDR3 is CASSKEQVGVYEQYF. The CDR3 region has the DNA TGTGCCAGTAGTAAGGAACAGGTAGGAGTCTACGAGCAGTACTTC.

This clone was found once. This sample also contains other DNA sequences that code for the same CDR3. The chain uses TRBV6-5 and TRBJ1-3; no clear D gene. CDR3 length: 15 residues. From germline, CDR1 is MNHEY and CDR2 SVGAGI. V lost 0 bases to trimming and J lost 0 bases, with 6 bases between them. This chain's CDR3 is CASSYSGGSGNTIYF. CDR3 DNA sequence: TGTGCCAGCAGTTACTCAGGAGGCTCTGGAAACACCATATATTTT.

This chain uses TRBV10-2 with TRBJ1-6; 8 bases are shared with TRBD1. Losses at the gene ends were 8 bases for V and 6 bases for J; bases not matched to a gene: 12. The CDR3 runs 16 residues. Germline assignment: CDR1 WSHSY and CDR2 SAAADI. The CDR3 region has the DNA TGCGCCAGCGGGTTTCTCGGGCAGGGGGCTAATTCACCCCTCCACTTT. Translating it yields CASGFLGQGANSPLHF.

The chain recombines TRBV7-9 with TRBJ1-4; possible D gene TRBD1, 6 bases. The germline CDR1 and CDR2 sequences are SEHNR and FQNEAQ (reference sequence). The V gene lost 4 bases and the J gene lost 0 bases, with 12 bases spanning the gap. The CDR3 has 16 amino acids. This CDR3 reads CASSYRAFATNEKLFF. In DNA form, the CDR3 reads TGTGCCAGCAGCTACAGGGCTTTTGCAACTAATGAAAAACTGTTTTTT.

This rearrangement joins TRBV6-1 to TRBJ1-1; D is perhaps TRBD1 (5 bases). The CDR3 has 12 residues. Trimming took off 3 bases at V and 4 bases at J, with 6 bases between the two ends. Germline CDR1 reads MNHNS; CDR2 reads SASEGT. In DNA form, the CDR3 reads TGTGCCAGCAGTGATCAGGGCACTGAAGCTTTCTTT. This gives the protein CASSDQGTEAFF.

This sequence joins TRBV7-2 and TRBJ2-3; D is unresolved. This CDR3 comprises 16 residues. CDR1 is SGHTA and CDR2 is FQGNSA in the germline V gene. V was pared by 5 bases and J by 2 bases, with 17 bases between. The CDR3 region is CASSTSRPPTTDTQYF. The CDR3 bases are TGTGCCAGCAGCACGTCGCGGCCGCCAACCACAGATACGCAGTATTTT. Variable domain in full (rest from reference TRBV7-2 and TRBJ2-3): GAGVSQSPSNKVTEKGKDVELRCDPISGHTALYWYRQSLGQGLEFLIYFQGNSAPDKSGLPSDRFSAERTGGSVSTLTIQRTQQEDSAVYLCASSTSRPPTTDTQYFGPGTRLTVL.

The chain is built from TRBV5-1 and TRBJ2-3; 10 bases align to TRBD2. Trimming at V came to 0 bases and at J to 1 base, leaving 2 bases not matched to a gene. The CDR3 has 16 amino acids. CDR1 and CDR2 (germline): SGHRS, YFSETQ. CDR3 region: CASSLGTSGRTDTQYF. The CDR3 coding sequence is TGCGCCAGCAGCTTGGGGACTAGCGGACGCACAGATACGCAGTATTTT. The whole variable domain, filled in from reference TRBV5-1 and TRBJ2-3, reads KAGVTQTPRYLIKTRGQQVTLSCSPISGHRSVSWYQQTPGQGLQFLFEYFSETQRNKGNFPGRFSGRQFSNSRSEMNVSTLELGDSALYLCASSLGTSGRTDTQYFGPGTRLTVL.

The V gene is TRBV19, the J gene TRBJ1-2, with unresolved D. The CDR3 is made up of 13 amino acids. V shed 3 bases and J shed 6 bases, with 11 bases lying between them. From germline, CDR1 is LNHDA and CDR2 SQIVND (reference sequence). The CDR3 spells CASSISGWDGYTF. The CDR3 nucleotides are TGTGCCAGTAGTATTTCGGGATGGGATGGCTACACCTTC. The whole variable domain, remainder taken from reference TRBV19 and TRBJ1-2, is DGGITQSPKYLFRKEGQNVTLSCEQNLNHDAMYWYRQDPGQGLRLIYYSQIVNDFQKGDIAEGYSVSREKKESFPLTVTSAQKNPTAFYLCASSISGWDGYTFGSGTRLTVV.

The chain recombines TRBV6-1 with TRBJ2-7, with D perhaps matching TRBD2 (6 bases). CDR1 is MNHNS and CDR2 is SASEGT in the germline V gene. Trimming removed 2 bases at V and 4 bases at J, with 9 bases between. CDR3 length: 13 amino acids. CDR3 loop: CASSETGLYEQYV. The CDR3, as DNA: TGTGCCAGCAGTGAAACAGGACTATACGAGCAGTACGTC.

The rearrangement joins TRBV10-2 to TRBJ2-2, with 7 bases lining up with TRBD1. The V segment lost 5 bases and the J segment 4 bases; nucleotides outside the gene matches: 7. CDR3 size: 15 residues. CDR1 and CDR2 (germline): WSHSY, SAAADI. CDR3 region: CASSTTGVGTGELFF. The CDR3 DNA sequence: TGCGCCAGCAGTACTACAGGGGTTGGCACCGGGGAGCTGTTTTTT.

The chain is built from TRBV19 and TRBJ1-5, with 9 nucleotides matching TRBD1. The junction had 2 bases not matched to a gene; V was cut back by 5 bases and J by 3 bases. CDR1 and CDR2 from the germline V gene are LNHDA and SQIVND (reference sequence). The CDR3 covers 14 residues. CDR3 DNA sequence: TGTGCCAGTAGTGGGACAGGGTACAATCAGCCCCAGCATTTT. Protein sequence: CASSGTGYNQPQHF. The full variable domain, in which reference TRBV19 and TRBJ1-5 provide the parts outside the CDR3, is DGGITQSPKYLFRKEGQNVTLSCEQNLNHDAMYWYRQDPGQGLRLIYYSQIVNDFQKGDIAEGYSVSREKKESFPLTVTSAQKNPTAFYLCASSGTGYNQPQHFGDGTRLSIL.

The V call is TRBV19, the J call TRBJ2-3, with 7 bases that match TRBD1. Germline CDR1 LNHDA, CDR2 SQIVND (reference sequence). The CDR3 totals 13 residues. The V segment lost 5 bases and the J segment 4 bases; nucleotides outside the gene matches: 3. The CDR3 nucleotides are TGTGCCAGTAGTGTCACAGGGGCAGATACGCAGTATTTT. Translated, it gives CASSVTGADTQYF. The full variable domain, with the rest looked up from reference TRBV19 and TRBJ2-3, is DGGITQSPKYLFRKEGQNVTLSCEQNLNHDAMYWYRQDPGQGLRLIYYSQIVNDFQKGDIAEGYSVSREKKESFPLTVTSAQKNPTAFYLCASSVTGADTQYFGPGTRLTVL.

The V call is TRBV4-1, the J call TRBJ2-1, with a possible D match to TRBD1 (6 bases). V was pared by 1 base and J by 4 bases, with 17 bases between. The CDR3 consists of 17 residues. In germline, CDR1 is MGHRA, CDR2 YSYEKL. CDR3 in DNA: TGCGCCAGCAGCCAAGCAGGGGTCTCGGTTGGGTACAATGAGCAGTTCTTC. Translation gives CASSQAGVSVGYNEQFF.

This clone showed up just once. This chain connects TRBV7-6 to TRBJ2-2; a possible D gene is TRBD1 (6 bases). Looked up from germline, CDR1 is SGHVS and CDR2 is FNYEAQ. The CDR3 spans 15 residues. Between the trimmed V and J ends, which lost 5 bases and 3 bases, there was a span of 13 bases. DNA of the CDR3: TGTGCCAGCAGCCCCCAGGGGCTTTACACCGGGGAGCTGTTTTTT. It yields the protein CASSPQGLYTGELFF.

The chain links TRBV13 to TRBJ2-5; weak D call: TRBD2 (6 bases). Germline lookup yields CDR1 PRHDT and CDR2 FYEKMQ (reference sequence). V lost 5 bases to trimming and J lost 7 bases, with 14 bases between them. The length of the CDR3 is 13 residues. CDR3 loop: CASSPGSEGTQYF. The CDR3 region has the DNA TGTGCCAGCAGCCCCGGGAGCGAAGGGACCCAGTACTTC.

V gene TRBV7-9 combines with J gene TRBJ2-1, with a tentative D call TRBD1 (5 bases). The ends were cut back, 1 base at V and 8 bases at J, with 9 bases in the middle. CDR3 length: 13 amino acids. Germline loops: CDR1 SEHNR, CDR2 FQNEAQ (reference sequence). CDR3 DNA: TGTGCCAGCAGCTTAGTAGGGGTATATGAGCAGTTCTTC. Encoded protein: CASSLVGVYEQFF.

The gene calls are TRBV24-1 and TRBJ2-3; 14 nucleotides match TRBD2. The V segment lost 0 bases and the J segment 0 bases; nucleotides outside the gene matches: 4. The germline V gene has CDR1 KGHDR and CDR2 SFDVKD. CDR3 size: 19 residues. The CDR3 protein is CATSDLSTSGGESTDTQYF. CDR3 DNA: TGTGCCACCAGTGATTTGTCGACTAGCGGGGGGGAAAGCACAGATACGCAGTATTTT.

The chain joins TRBV5-1 to TRBJ2-2; D is perhaps TRBD1 (5 bases). Per the germline V gene, CDR1 is SGHRS and CDR2 is YFSETQ. Trimming shortened V by 0 bases and J by 0 bases, and 12 bases separated the two germline ends. CDR3 length: 17 residues. The CDR3 region has the DNA TGCGCCAGCAGCTTGGACTTAGGGGCGGCGAACACCGGGGAGCTGTTTTTT. Protein sequence: CASSLDLGAANTGELFF.

The V gene is TRBV14, the J gene TRBJ1-5; D uncertain. In germline, CDR1 is SGHDN, CDR2 FVKESK. Deletions cut 2 bases from V and 2 bases from J, with 4 bases between. The CDR3 extends over 13 amino acids. CDR3 amino acids: CASSQSGNQPQHF. As DNA, the CDR3 is TGTGCCAGCAGCCAATCAGGCAATCAGCCCCAGCATTTT.

Turning to this clone: Other DNA sequences in this sample translate to the same CDR3. The rearrangement uses TRBV6-6 and TRBJ2-7; D may be TRBD1 (5 bases). CDR3 length: 13 residues. Trimming cost V 1 base and J 4 bases, with 8 bases left between them. Germline loops: CDR1 MNHNY, CDR2 SVGAGI (reference sequence). The CDR3 region has the DNA TGTGCCAGCAGTTACTTGCAGGGTTACGAGCAGTACGTC. Its translation is CASSYLQGYEQYV.

The count of this clone is one. The rearrangement links TRBV30 to TRBJ2-1, with TRBD2 matching over 11 bases. V lost 7 bases to trimming and J lost 2 bases; unmatched junction nucleotides: 7. Germline V gene lookup returns CDR1 GTSNPN and CDR2 SVGIG (reference sequence). The CDR3 is 15 amino acids. In nucleotides, the CDR3 is TGTGCCTCAAGTAGCGGGGGGGCACCCTACAATGAGCAGTTCTTC. Its protein is CASSSGGAPYNEQFF. Drawing the rest from reference TRBV30 and TRBJ2-1, the complete variable domain is SQTIHQWPATLVQPVGSPLSLECTVEGTSNPNLYWYRQAAGRGLQLLFYSVGIGQISSEVPQNLSASRPQDRQFILSSKKLLLSDSGFYLCASSSGGAPYNEQFFGPGTRLTVL.

The chain employs TRBV6-5 and TRBJ1-5, with TRBD1 matching over 9 bases. Germline V CDR1 and CDR2: MNHEY, SVGAGI. This CDR3 has 13 residues. The J segment lost 5 bases and the V segment lost 6 bases, leaving 2 bases of the junction unmatched. As DNA, the CDR3 is TGTGCCAGCAGACGGACAGGGGATCAGCCCCAGCATTTT. It encodes CASRRTGDQPQHF.

This chain uses TRBV7-8 with TRBJ2-2; 13 bases fit TRBD2. Germline V gene lookup returns CDR1 SGHVS and CDR2 FQNEAQ. The J segment lost 2 bases and the V segment lost 4 bases, leaving 7 bases of the junction unmatched. The CDR3 covers 18 residues. CDR3 nucleotides: TGTGCCAGCAGCTCCTCGACTAGCGGGGGGCCAAACACCGGGGAGCTGTTTTTT. It encodes CASSSSTSGGPNTGELFF.

This chain connects TRBV4-1 to TRBJ2-1, with 9 bases identical to TRBD2. Trimming cost V 1 base and J 3 bases; bases outside gene matches: 10. Germline V gene data show CDR1 as MGHRA and CDR2 as YSYEKL. This CDR3 is built from 18 residues. CDR3 DNA sequence: TGCGCCAGCAGCCAAGGTGGTCTTGGCGGGGGGGACTACAATGAGCAGTTCTTC. Translating it yields CASSQGGLGGGDYNEQFF.

The J gene is TRBJ2-3, the V gene TRBV4-1, with a tentative D call TRBD2 (6 bases). Per germline, CDR1 MGHRA and CDR2 YSYEKL. CDR3 length equals 16 residues. Trimming stripped 2 bases from V and 2 bases from J, with 14 bases between. The CDR3 spells CASSQRRDFDTDTQYF. The CDR3 nucleotides read TGCGCCAGCAGCCAAAGGAGGGACTTCGACACAGATACGCAGTATTTT.

The rearrangement links TRBV9 to TRBJ1-1; TRBD1 might be the D (6 bases). Trimming pared 0 bases from V and 7 bases from J, leaving 13 bases between. There are 14 residues in the CDR3. Germline lookup yields CDR1 SGDLS and CDR2 YYNGEE. The CDR3 region is CASSVDRDLDEAFF. The CDR3 DNA sequence: TGTGCCAGCAGCGTAGACAGGGACCTGGATGAAGCTTTCTTT.

The chain is built from TRBV11-2 and TRBJ1-1; 8 positions agree with TRBD1. The germline V gene has CDR1 SGHAT and CDR2 FQNNGV. Trimming took 4 bases from V and 0 from J; bases not matched to a gene: 1. CDR3 length: 14 residues. Here the CDR3 reads CASSSGQVNTEAFF. The CDR3 coding sequence is TGTGCCAGCAGCTCGGGACAGGTGAACACTGAAGCTTTCTTT.

The chain uses TRBV28 and TRBJ1-2; D remains unclear. Deletions cut 5 bases from V and 5 bases from J, with 9 bases between. From germline, CDR1 is MDHEN and CDR2 SYDVKM. The CDR3 is made up of 12 amino acids. The chain's CDR3 is CASSTAPYGYTF. As DNA, the CDR3 is TGTGCCAGCAGTACAGCACCGTATGGCTACACCTTC.

J is TRBJ1-6 and V is TRBV6-5; D not resolved. The CDR3 is 12 residues long. CDR1 MNHEY and CDR2 SVGAGI come from the germline V gene. CDR3 nucleotide sequence: TGTGCGGCGGGTCGGATTAATTCACCCCTCCACTTT. Translated, it gives CAAGRINSPLHF.